This TCR beta chain came from a study of CD8 T cells in Susac syndrome. High-throughput TCR beta sequencing covered peripheral CD8+ and CD4+ T cells. RNA amounts of roughly 0.45 to 1 ug underwent reverse transcription with random hexamers. A multiplex approach, immunoSEQ multiplex PCR, amplified TCR beta CDR3 across 54 Vbeta and 13 Jbeta. TCRdb called the immunoSEQ multiplex PCR reads again in MiXCR, with one record for every CDR3 protein. The sample has around 100,000 distinct CDR3 sequences, approximately 95% seen once; the top ten hold 0.3%. The CDR3 covers 18 residues. With 1 base clipped from V and 4 bases from J, the junction kept 11 bases outside the gene matches.

The gene calls are TRBV12-3 or TRBV12-4 and TRBJ2-5; 11 bases are shared with TRBD2. This TCR derives from a human donor with Susac syndrome. Sequenced input: CD8+ T cells from PBMCs. DNA of the CDR3: TGTGCCAGCAGTTTAGAGGTTCTAGCGGGAGGCGTCGCAGAGACCCAGTACTTC. Its translation: CASSLEVLAGGVAETQYF.